The rows below give T cell receptor beta chains drawn from one sample of a study of T cells expressing NK-cell markers. From its re-call of the 5' RACE reads, TCRdb lists each CDR3 protein once, without DNA. The sample includes about 460,000 distinct CDR3 sequences. Sequencing was done on a sample of blood T cells: a sorted CD56 or NKG2C T cell subset, CD4+ or CD8+ T cells, or bulk PBMC T cells (not recorded which). The receptors here all came from a woman aged 45-59 years in good health. Each CDR3 is given with its conserved first and last residue.

cdr3_length j_call v_call cdr3_aa
15 TRBJ2-7 TRBV19 CASSIGTSGSYEQYF
14 TRBJ1-4 TRBV3-1 CASSSPGRDEKLFF
18 TRBJ1-4 TRBV28 CASSLGGTGTYLNEKLFF
17 TRBJ2-7 TRBV29-1 CSVERRLPGEDSYEQYF
15 TRBJ2-2 TRBV20-1 CSARDPWKHTGELFF
16 TRBJ2-4 TRBV20-1 CSARGRTGGAKNIQYF
13 TRBJ2-1 TRBV6-2/TRBV6-3 CASSWSTNNEQFF
14 TRBJ2-7 TRBV5-1 CATKTTRSSYEQYF
14 TRBJ2-7 TRBV7-8 CASSLGTGNYEQYF
13 TRBJ2-6 TRBV9 CASINDRANVLTF
16 TRBJ2-1 TRBV5-1 CASSLVARAPANEQFF
18 TRBJ2-1 TRBV6-5 CASSPGVSGTSGSREQFF
14 TRBJ2-7 TRBV3-1 CASSQAPESYEQYF
17 TRBJ2-4 TRBV5-1 CASREGTSGRAKNIQYF
17 TRBJ2-1 TRBV4-2 CASSQDGLAGALDEQFF
15 TRBJ2-5 TRBV29-1 CSVEGQGGLGETQYF
15 TRBJ2-2 TRBV5-1 CASSLASSRTGELFF
19 TRBJ2-4 TRBV3-1 CASSQVFLAGGGAKNIQYF
17 TRBJ2-2 TRBV5-1 CASRRTSSGRVGRELFF
15 TRBJ2-7 TRBV7-9 CASSSMTGTPYEQYF
14 TRBJ2-5 TRBV20-1 CSAREIAGSETQYF
17 TRBJ2-7 TRBV5-6 CASSLRTGTEKSYEQYF
15 TRBJ2-5 TRBV27 CASTPAGLARETQYF
14 TRBJ2-1 TRBV28 CASSASGIFNEQFF
12 TRBJ2-3 TRBV12-3/TRBV12-4 CASSSSVDTQYF
15 TRBJ2-7 TRBV7-9 CASSFGGGRTYEQYF
14 TRBJ2-1 TRBV20-1 CSARISGTGNEQFF
13 TRBJ1-1 TRBV11-3 CASSGQGRAEAFF
16 TRBJ1-3 TRBV4-1 CASSQEPRYSGNTIYF
16 TRBJ2-2 TRBV7-8 CTSSSYRGPNTGELFF
20 TRBJ2-7 TRBV7-2 CASSKRTSGSPTPASYEQYF
16 TRBJ2-2 TRBV3-1 CASSPLRGRGPGELFF
12 TRBJ2-5 TRBV6-1 CASRTDQETQYF
11 TRBJ1-2 TRBV6-1 CASSPPRGYTF
12 TRBJ2-5 TRBV20-1 CSAYWGGETQYF
18 TRBJ2-6 TRBV9 CASSVDPGTESGANVLTF
14 TRBJ2-1 TRBV10-2 CASRLRDWYNEQFF
15 TRBJ1-2 TRBV7-9 CASSLAGEISYGYTF
16 TRBJ2-5 TRBV10-3 CAISDPGQINQETQYF
12 TRBJ2-1 TRBV20-1 CSAQRELYEQFF
14 TRBJ2-3 TRBV3-1 CASTLNPNTDTQYF
13 TRBJ1-5 TRBV20-1 CSARRAGGQPQHF
16 TRBJ1-2 TRBV4-1 CASSPNGQGSNYGYTF
16 TRBJ1-5 TRBV4-1 CASSHPGREGNQPQHF
14 TRBJ2-7 TRBV30 CAWRGEGDIYEQYF
18 TRBJ2-4 TRBV19 CASSPIAGGSSLMDIQYF
20 TRBJ2-2 TRBV5-1 CASSSPHPGLAGKRNGELFF